What follows are 23 T cell receptor beta chains derived from one specimen sequenced in a study of blood T cell repertoires in COVID-19. Repertoires were generated with immunoSEQ multiplex PCR, while TCRdb's copy carries only in-frame clones and drops some. The sample lists more than 200,000 clones; roughly nine tenths were seen once. Sequencing input: PBMCs or T cells enriched from blood (not recorded which). All receptors derive from a man aged 30 to 39 who had recovered from COVID-19.

This clone was counted a single time. This rearrangement joins TRBV7-9 to TRBJ1-2; 7 bases agree with TRBD1. Per the germline V gene, CDR1 is SEHNR and CDR2 is FQNEAQ (reference sequence). The CDR3 extends over 16 amino acids. After removal of 4 bases from V and 4 bases from J, the junction contained 12 bases not matched to a gene. The CDR3 DNA follows: TGTGCCAGCAGCTCGTTCCAGGGGGTAACCTTCTATGGCTACACCTTC. Translated: CASSSFQGVTFYGYTF.

V and J are TRBV6-2 or TRBV6-3 and TRBJ2-3; TRBD2 matches at 10 bases. CDR1 MNHEY and CDR2 SVGEGT come from the germline V gene. V lost 4 bases to trimming and J lost 4 bases; unmatched junction nucleotides: 5. There are 15 residues in the CDR3. The CDR3 loop is CASSSTSGVSDTQYF. The CDR3 bases are TGTGCCAGCAGTTCAACTAGCGGGGTATCAGATACGCAGTATTTT.

The gene calls are TRBV10-3 and TRBJ2-1, with D tentatively TRBD2 (5 bases). V was cut by 7 bases and J by 6 bases, with 13 bases left in between. CDR3 size: 13 residues. Looked up from germline, CDR1 is ENHRY and CDR2 is SYGVKD. The CDR3 DNA reads TGTGCCATCACTTCAACTAGGAGCAATGAGCAGTTCTTC. Translating gives CAITSTRSNEQFF.

This clone came up a few times. The chain recombines TRBV5-1 with TRBJ1-2; TRBD1 matches 10 bases. The CDR3 consists of 14 residues. After removal of 0 bases from V and 4 bases from J, the junction contained 0 bases not matched to a gene. Germline-derived CDR1 and CDR2 are SGHRS and YFSETQ. CDR3 nucleotide sequence: TGCGCCAGCAGCTTGGGGGACAGGGGCTATGGCTACACCTTC. Amino acid sequence: CASSLGDRGYGYTF.

The chain uses TRBV7-2 and TRBJ2-1, with TRBD2 matching 8 bases. V dropped 7 bases and J dropped 1; count of bases not matched to a gene: 12. There are 17 residues in the CDR3. From germline, CDR1 is SGHTA and CDR2 FQGNSA. The CDR3 DNA reads as TGTGCCAGCACCCTGTATGCCCGGGGGGGGTCCTACAATGAGCAGTTCTTC. Protein product: CASTLYARGGSYNEQFF.

The V call is TRBV5-4, the J call TRBJ1-2; TRBD1 matches at 7 bases. Germline assignment: CDR1 SGHNT and CDR2 YYREEE (reference sequence). This CDR3 is 14 amino acids long. V was pared by 2 bases and J by 4 bases, with 5 bases of the junction left unmatched. CDR3 loop: CASSLSTGIYGYTF. CDR3 in DNA: TGTGCCAGCAGCTTATCGACAGGGATCTATGGCTACACCTTC.

The chain links TRBV15 to TRBJ2-6, with D tentatively TRBD2 (6 bases). From germline, CDR1 is LNHNV and CDR2 YYDKDF (reference sequence). This CDR3 spans 16 amino acids. The V end lost 5 bases, the J end lost 2 bases, and 13 bases lay between the germline ends. Written as DNA, the CDR3 is TGTGCCACCAGCCCGGTGGAGGGGACTGGGGCCAACGTCCTGACTTTC. Its translation: CATSPVEGTGANVLTF.

The chain has TRBV11-2 and TRBJ2-5; 9 bases are shared with TRBD2. Germline V gene lookup returns CDR1 SGHAT and CDR2 FQNNGV. This CDR3 region has 14 residues. Unmatched junction bases numbered 3, after V lost 3 bases and J lost 4 bases. The CDR3 sequence is CASSLGLARETQYF. CDR3 bases: TGTGCCAGCAGCTTGGGACTAGCCCGAGAGACCCAGTACTTC.

The J gene is TRBJ1-1, the V gene TRBV28; 7 nucleotides line up with TRBD1. The CDR3 totals 15 residues. J gave up 2 bases and V 2 bases, and 5 bases lay outside the gene matches. The V gene's germline CDR1 is MDHEN and CDR2 SYDVKM. CDR3 sequence: CASSLGGQFNTEAFF. In DNA form, the CDR3 reads TGTGCCAGCAGTTTAGGGGGACAGTTTAACACTGAAGCTTTCTTT.

The rearrangement uses TRBV11-2 and TRBJ2-7; TRBD2 agrees at 11 bases. Trimming at V came to 1 base and at J to 3 bases, leaving 5 bases not matched to a gene. This CDR3 has 16 residues. CDR1 SGHAT and CDR2 FQNNGV come from the germline V gene. The CDR3 is CASSLVPGTSGYEQYF. The CDR3 nucleotides read TGTGCCAGCAGCTTAGTCCCCGGGACTAGCGGCTACGAGCAGTACTTC. The full variable domain, in which reference TRBV11-2 and TRBJ2-7 provide the parts outside the CDR3, is EAGVAQSPRYKIIEKRQSVAFWCNPISGHATLYWYQQILGQGPKLLIQFQNNGVVDDSQLPKDRFSAERLKGVDSTLKIQPAKLEDSAVYLCASSLVPGTSGYEQYFGPGTRLTVT.

The chain carries TRBV10-3 and TRBJ1-4; tentative D call: TRBD1 (5 bases). Trimming removed 6 bases at V and 1 base at J, with 9 bases between. The CDR3 is 14 amino acids. Germline assignment: CDR1 ENHRY and CDR2 SYGVKD. The CDR3 nucleotides are TGTGCCATCAGGAACCAGGGAACTAATGAAAAACTGTTTTTT. This codes for CAIRNQGTNEKLFF.

The chain links TRBV6-6 to TRBJ1-3, with D perhaps TRBD1 (5 bases). V was shortened by 5 bases and J by 8 bases, with 28 bases between the two germline ends. This CDR3 is 18 amino acids long. The germline CDR1 and CDR2 sequences are MNHNY and SVGAGI (reference sequence). The CDR3 loop is CASSHGLSLAGTRDTIYF. CDR3 nucleotide sequence: TGTGCCAGCAGTCACGGACTGTCCCTGGCGGGGACTAGAGACACCATATATTTT.

The chain is built from TRBV4-2 and TRBJ2-7, with 11 bases matching TRBD2. Germline V CDR1 and CDR2: LGHNA, YNFKEQ. V lost 6 bases, J lost 3 bases, and 10 bases stayed unmatched. The length of the CDR3 is 16 residues. The CDR3 nucleotides are TGTGCCAGCAGAACTACTAGCGGGGGTAACGACTACGAGCAGTACTTC. This sequence encodes CASRTTSGGNDYEQYF.

This clone was detected once. This rearrangement joins TRBV6-5 to TRBJ1-2, with a tentative D call TRBD1 (6 bases). There are 14 residues in the CDR3. Germline V gives CDR1 MNHEY, CDR2 SVGAGI. With 4 bases removed from V and 6 bases from J, the gap between germline ends came to 15 bases. The CDR3 region has the DNA TGTGCCAGCAGTTTCAGGGGAGGGGTGAATGGCTACACCTTC. Translating it yields CASSFRGGVNGYTF.

V is TRBV2 and J is TRBJ1-5; TRBD1 might be the D (6 bases). Trimming removed 3 bases at V and 4 bases at J, with 16 bases between. The CDR3 spans 16 residues. Germline CDR1 reads SNHLY; CDR2 reads FYNNEI. The CDR3 spells CASSERVGQNNQPQHF. The CDR3 DNA sequence: TGTGCCAGCAGTGAGAGGGTAGGACAGAATAATCAGCCCCAGCATTTT.

J is TRBJ2-7 and V is TRBV7-8; 12 nucleotides match TRBD1. Trimming at V came to 0 bases and at J to 3 bases, leaving 6 bases not matched to a gene. The germline gives CDR1 SGHVS, CDR2 FQNEAQ. The CDR3 spans 17 residues. Here the CDR3 DNA reads TGTGCCAGCAGCTTAGCCCTAGGGACAGGGGGCAGCTACGAGCAGTACTTC. It yields the protein CASSLALGTGGSYEQYF.

The chain has TRBV9 and TRBJ1-2; TRBD1 matches 8 bases. CDR3 size: 14 residues. V lost 3 bases, J lost 3 bases, and 4 bases stayed unmatched. Germline CDR1 and CDR2: SGDLS and YYNGEE. The CDR3 region is CASSGKGQDYGYTF. CDR3 coding DNA: TGTGCCAGCAGCGGGAAGGGACAGGACTATGGCTACACCTTC.

This sequence joins TRBV14 and TRBJ1-1; 8 bases are shared with TRBD1. CDR3 length: 14 amino acids. The germline gives CDR1 SGHDN, CDR2 FVKESK. Trimming at V came to 4 bases and at J to 4 bases, leaving 5 bases not matched to a gene. CDR3 sequence: CASSLKTGGTEAFF. The CDR3 region has the DNA TGTGCCAGCAGCCTTAAAACAGGGGGCACTGAAGCTTTCTTT.

The genes are TRBV30 and TRBJ2-2; D is possibly TRBD2 (5 bases). CDR3 length equals 17 residues. Trimming removed 3 bases from V and 0 bases from J, with 17 bases in between. Germline V lookup: CDR1 GTSNPN, CDR2 SVGIG (reference sequence). CDR3: CAWREGGGRTNTGELFF. CDR3 DNA: TGTGCCTGGAGGGAAGGTGGCGGGCGGACGAACACCGGGGAGCTGTTTTTT.

This chain joins TRBV6-2 or TRBV6-3 and TRBJ1-5, with 8 nucleotides matching TRBD1. The CDR3 length is 16 residues. CDR1 and CDR2 (germline): MNHEY, SVGEGT. V shed 6 bases and J 3 bases; nucleotides not matched to a gene: 10. The CDR3 coding sequence is TGTGCCAGCAGCTCACCTCCGGGACAGGTCAATCAGCCCCAGCATTTT. This translates into CASSSPPGQVNQPQHF.

The chain recombines TRBV30 with TRBJ1-5; D gene uncertain. From germline, CDR1 is GTSNPN and CDR2 SVGIG (reference sequence). Trimming cost V 0 bases and J 4 bases, with 7 bases left between them. The length of the CDR3 is 13 residues. CDR3 region: CAWSVLDNQPQHF. As DNA, the CDR3 is TGTGCCTGGAGTGTACTCGATAATCAGCCCCAGCATTTT.

V and J are TRBV5-1 and TRBJ1-2; 7 bases line up with TRBD1. This CDR3 has 14 amino acids. CDR1 is SGHRS and CDR2 is YFSETQ in the germline V gene. After removal of 0 bases from V and 4 bases from J, the junction contained 3 bases not matched to a gene. CDR3 DNA: TGCGCCAGCAGCTTGGGGGACAGCCCCTATGGCTACACCTTC. This codes for CASSLGDSPYGYTF.

The gene calls are TRBV28 and TRBJ1-1; D call uncertain. This CDR3 is built from 11 residues. CDR1 and CDR2 from the germline V gene are MDHEN and SYDVKM. The ends were cut back, 0 bases at V and 7 bases at J, with 3 bases in the middle. CDR3 amino acids: CASSLWREAFF. The CDR3 DNA follows: TGTGCCAGCAGTTTATGGCGTGAAGCTTTCTTT.